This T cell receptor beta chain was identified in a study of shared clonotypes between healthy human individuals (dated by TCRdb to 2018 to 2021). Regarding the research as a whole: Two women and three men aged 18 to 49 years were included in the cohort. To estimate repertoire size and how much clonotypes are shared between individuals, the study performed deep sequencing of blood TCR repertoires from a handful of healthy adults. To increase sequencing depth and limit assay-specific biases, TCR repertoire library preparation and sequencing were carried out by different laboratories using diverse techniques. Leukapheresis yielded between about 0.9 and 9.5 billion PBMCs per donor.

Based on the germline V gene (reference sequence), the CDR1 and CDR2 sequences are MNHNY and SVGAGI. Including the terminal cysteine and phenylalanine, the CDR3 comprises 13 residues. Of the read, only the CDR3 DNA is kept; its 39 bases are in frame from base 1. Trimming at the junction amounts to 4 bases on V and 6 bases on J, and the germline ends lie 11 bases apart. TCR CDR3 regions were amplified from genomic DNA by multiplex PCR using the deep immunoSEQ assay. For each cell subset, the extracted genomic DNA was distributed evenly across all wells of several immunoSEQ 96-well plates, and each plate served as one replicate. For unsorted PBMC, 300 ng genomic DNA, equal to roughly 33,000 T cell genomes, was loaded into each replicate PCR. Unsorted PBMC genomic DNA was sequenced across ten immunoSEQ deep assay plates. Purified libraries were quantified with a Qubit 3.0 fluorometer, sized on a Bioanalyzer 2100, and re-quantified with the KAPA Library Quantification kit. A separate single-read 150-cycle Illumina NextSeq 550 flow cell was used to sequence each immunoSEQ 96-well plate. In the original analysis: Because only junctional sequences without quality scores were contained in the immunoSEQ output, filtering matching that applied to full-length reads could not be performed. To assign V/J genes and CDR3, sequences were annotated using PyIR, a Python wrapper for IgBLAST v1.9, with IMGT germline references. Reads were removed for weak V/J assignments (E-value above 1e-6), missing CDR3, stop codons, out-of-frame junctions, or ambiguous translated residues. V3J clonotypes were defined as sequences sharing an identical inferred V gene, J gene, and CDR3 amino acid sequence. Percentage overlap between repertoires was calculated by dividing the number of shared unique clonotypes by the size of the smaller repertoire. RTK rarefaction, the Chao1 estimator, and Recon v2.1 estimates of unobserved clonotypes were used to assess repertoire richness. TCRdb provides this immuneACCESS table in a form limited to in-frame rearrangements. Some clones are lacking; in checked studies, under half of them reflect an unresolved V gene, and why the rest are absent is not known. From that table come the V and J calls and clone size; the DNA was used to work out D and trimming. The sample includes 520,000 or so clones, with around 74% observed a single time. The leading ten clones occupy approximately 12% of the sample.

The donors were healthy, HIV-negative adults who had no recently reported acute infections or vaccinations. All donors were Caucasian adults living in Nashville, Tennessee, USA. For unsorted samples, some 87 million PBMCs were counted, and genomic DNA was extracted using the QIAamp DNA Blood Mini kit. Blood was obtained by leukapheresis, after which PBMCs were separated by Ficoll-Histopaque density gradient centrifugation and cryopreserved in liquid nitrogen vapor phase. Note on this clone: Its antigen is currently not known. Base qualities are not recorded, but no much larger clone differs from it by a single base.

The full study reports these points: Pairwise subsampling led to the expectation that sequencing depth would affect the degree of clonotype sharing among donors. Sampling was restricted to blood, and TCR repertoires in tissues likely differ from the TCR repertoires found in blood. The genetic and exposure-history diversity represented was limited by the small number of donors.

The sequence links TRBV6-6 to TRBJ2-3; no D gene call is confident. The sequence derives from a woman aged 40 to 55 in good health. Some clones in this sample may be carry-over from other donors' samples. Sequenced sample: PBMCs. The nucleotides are TGTGCCAGCAGTTCGGGTTGGGTTGATACGCAGTATTTT. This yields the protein CASSSGWVDTQYF.